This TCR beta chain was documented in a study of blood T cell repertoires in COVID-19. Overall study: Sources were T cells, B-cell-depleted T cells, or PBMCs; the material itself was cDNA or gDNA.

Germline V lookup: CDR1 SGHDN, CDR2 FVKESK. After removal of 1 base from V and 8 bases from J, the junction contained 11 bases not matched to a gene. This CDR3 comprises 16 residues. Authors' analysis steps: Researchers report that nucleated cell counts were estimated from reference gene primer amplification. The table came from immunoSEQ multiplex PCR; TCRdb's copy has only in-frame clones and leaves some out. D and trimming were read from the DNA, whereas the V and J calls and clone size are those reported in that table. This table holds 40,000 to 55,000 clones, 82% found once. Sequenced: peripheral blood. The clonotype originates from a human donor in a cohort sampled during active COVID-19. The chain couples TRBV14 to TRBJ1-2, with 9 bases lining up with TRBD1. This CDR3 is CASSQGGTGIGRGYTF. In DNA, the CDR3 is TGTGCCAGCAGCCAAGGCGGGACAGGGATCGGGAGAGGCTACACCTTC.